These T cell receptor beta chains were read from a single sample in a study of OX40 agonist ivuxolimab in advanced cancers. Sequencing was performed with immunoSEQ multiplex PCR; in TCRdb, only in-frame clones are kept and a portion is missing. The data show 70,000 or so clones, 85% to 90% seen once. The sample here was CD4+ or CD8+ T cells sorted from blood, taken in a trial of the OX40 agonist ivuxolimab. The receptors come from an adult with an advanced solid tumor such as melanoma, head and neck, liver or kidney cancer. Both conserved end residues are trimmed from each CDR3. Not all rows give a size; the values are once, few, many and, for expanded clones, a class.

v_call clone_size cdr3_aa
TRBV29-1 . SVATGEADGYT
TRBV27 . ASSLQQGGDNEKLF
TRBV7-9 . ASRSEGPTEAF
TRBV27 . ATLTTGRDNEQF
TRBV30 . AWSIDTVSNYGYT
TRBV13 once ASSLMAGVNTGELF
TRBV5-4 . ASSLLSGLLLYNEQF
TRBV7-2 . ASSLDILAGDTSGETQY
TRBV27 . ASSPVAGQGNNEQF
TRBV5-6 . ASSLTGADTQY
TRBV27 . ASSKYRGLYEQY
TRBV5-5 once ASSPGQGGTNEKLF
TRBV9 . ASSVEGQFSSPLH
TRBV10-2 . ASSPDRNYGYT
TRBV6-6 . ASSYSSQGAYGYT
TRBV27 . ASTPLAGKKETQY
TRBV7-6 . ASSLGGGKDTQY
TRBV27 once ASSLDYNEQF
TRBV28 . ASSLRTYDPYEQY
TRBV19 . ASNTGGLYEQY
TRBV28 . ASSPIAVSSTDTQY
TRBV5-6 . ASSLTGPGYT
TRBV28 . ASSLASRGTSFNYGYT
TRBV27 . ASSNRAGGNTIY
TRBV10-3 once AISEAGAAF
TRBV25-1 . ASSDSDGFTEAF
TRBV7-2 . ASSSPRDFTKKPNYGYT
TRBV27 . ASSPSFPYQPQH
TRBV4-3 . ASSQAGDRGDGYT
TRBV4-3 . ASSQARGSKNEQF
TRBV28 . ASRTLDESYEQY
TRBV19 . ASSIVYRQGIQPQH
TRBV30 . AWRLPPGSETEAF
TRBV4-1 . ASSQDGGKSTIY
TRBV7-9 . ASSSSQGVTDTQY